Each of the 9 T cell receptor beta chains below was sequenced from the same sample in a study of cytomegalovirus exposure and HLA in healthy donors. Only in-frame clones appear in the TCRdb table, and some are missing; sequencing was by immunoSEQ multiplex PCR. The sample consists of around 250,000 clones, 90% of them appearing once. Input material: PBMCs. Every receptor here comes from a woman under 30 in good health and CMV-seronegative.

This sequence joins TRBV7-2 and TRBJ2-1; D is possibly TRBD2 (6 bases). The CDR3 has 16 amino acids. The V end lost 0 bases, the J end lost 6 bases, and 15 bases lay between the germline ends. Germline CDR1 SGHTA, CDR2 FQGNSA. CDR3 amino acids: CASSLARLVKGNEQFF. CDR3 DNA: TGTGCCAGCAGCTTAGCTCGACTAGTTAAAGGCAATGAGCAGTTCTTC.

The CDR3 loop is CASSLLPGVETQYF. The CDR3 nucleotides are TGTGCCAGCAGCCTCCTTCCGGGGGTAGAGACCCAGTACTTC. The J gene is TRBJ2-5, the V gene TRBV7-9; D may be TRBD2 (6 bases). This CDR3 is 14 amino acids long. The V gene lost 5 bases and the J gene lost 4 bases, with 14 bases spanning the gap. Germline V gives CDR1 SEHNR, CDR2 FQNEAQ (reference sequence).

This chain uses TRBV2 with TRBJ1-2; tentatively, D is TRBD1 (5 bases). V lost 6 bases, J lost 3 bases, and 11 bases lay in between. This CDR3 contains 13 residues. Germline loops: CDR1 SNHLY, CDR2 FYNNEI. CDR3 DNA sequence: TGTGCCAGCAGCCAGGGAGGTCACTATGGCTACACCTTC. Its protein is CASSQGGHYGYTF.

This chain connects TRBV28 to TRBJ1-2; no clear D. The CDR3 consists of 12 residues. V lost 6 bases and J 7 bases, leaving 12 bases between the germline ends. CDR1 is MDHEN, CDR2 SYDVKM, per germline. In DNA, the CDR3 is TGTGCCAGCAGGATAGCGGGTGGTGGCTACACCTTC. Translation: CASRIAGGGYTF.

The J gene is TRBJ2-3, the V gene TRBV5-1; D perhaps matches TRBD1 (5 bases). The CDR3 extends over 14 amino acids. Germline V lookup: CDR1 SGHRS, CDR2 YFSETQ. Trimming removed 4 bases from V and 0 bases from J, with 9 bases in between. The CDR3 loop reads CASSPTVSTDTQYF. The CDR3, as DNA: TGCGCCAGCAGCCCGACAGTTAGCACAGATACGCAGTATTTT.

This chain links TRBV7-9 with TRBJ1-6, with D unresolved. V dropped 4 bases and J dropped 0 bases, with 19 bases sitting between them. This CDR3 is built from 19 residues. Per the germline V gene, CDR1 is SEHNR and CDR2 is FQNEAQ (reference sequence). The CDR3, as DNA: TGTGCCAGCAGCTCGATCGGGATCCTAAACAGCTCCTATAATTCACCCCTCCACTTT. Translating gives CASSSIGILNSSYNSPLHF. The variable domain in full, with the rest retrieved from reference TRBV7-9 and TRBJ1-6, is DTGVSQNPRHKITKRGQNVTFRCDPISEHNRLYWYRQTLGQGPEFLTYFQNEAQLEKSRLLSDRFSAERPKGSFSTLEIQRTEQGDSAMYLCASSSIGILNSSYNSPLHFGNGTRLTVT.

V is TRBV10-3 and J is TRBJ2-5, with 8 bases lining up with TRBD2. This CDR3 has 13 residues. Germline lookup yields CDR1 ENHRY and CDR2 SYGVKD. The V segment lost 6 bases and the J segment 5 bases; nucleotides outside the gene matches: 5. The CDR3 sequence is CAIRGLGWETQYF. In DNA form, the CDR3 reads TGTGCCATCAGGGGACTAGGGTGGGAGACCCAGTACTTC.

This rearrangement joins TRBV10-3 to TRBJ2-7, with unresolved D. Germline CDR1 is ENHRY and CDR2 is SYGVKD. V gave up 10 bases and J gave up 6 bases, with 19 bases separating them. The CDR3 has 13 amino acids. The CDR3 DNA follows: TGTGCCACCAACATGCAAAGTGGAAGCGAGCAGTACGTC. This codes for CATNMQSGSEQYV.

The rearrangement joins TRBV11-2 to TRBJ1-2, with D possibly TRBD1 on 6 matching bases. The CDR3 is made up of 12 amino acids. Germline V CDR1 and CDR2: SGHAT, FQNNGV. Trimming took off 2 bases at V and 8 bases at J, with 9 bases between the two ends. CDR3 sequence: CASSLTGSGYTF. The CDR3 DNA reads TGTGCCAGCAGCTTAACAGGGTCGGGCTACACCTTC.